This T cell receptor (beta chain) is drawn from a study of early T cells in non-severe SARS-CoV-2 infection. Study information: Whole-blood bulk RNA, unsorted, was sequenced, and chains were unpaired.

Individual cDNA molecules received unique molecular identifiers. TCRdb re-called the 5' RACE reads with MiXCR, one entry per CDR3 protein. The sample lists tens of thousands of distinct CDR3 sequences; 12% were seen once. In its sample, this clonotype was seen a few times. The antigen is not known. Broader study findings: Private and CD4 specificities were missed by VDJdb matching, which favored anti-spike CD8 responses.

This CDR3 has 16 residues. Between the trimmed V and J ends, which lost 5 bases and 2 bases, there was a span of 16 bases. Per germline, CDR1 SGHAT and CDR2 FQNNGV. The receptor's source is an adult who was a healthcare worker with PCR-confirmed SARS-CoV-2 infection or an uninfected control (not recorded which). This rearrangement joins TRBV11-2 to TRBJ2-1; the D gene could be TRBD1 or TRBD2 (6 bases each). Sample: whole blood. The CDR3 here is CASSTRGRRTYNEQFF. In nucleotides, the CDR3 is TGTGCCAGCAGCACCCGGGGGCGGAGGACCTACAATGAGCAGTTCTTC.